One and the same sample provided the 9 T cell receptor beta chains below, sequenced in a study of beta chain features in type 1 diabetes. Of the isolated RNA, all was reverse transcribed, and so the sequenced material was expressed TCRB transcripts. Produced via immunoSEQ multiplex PCR; TCRdb's table is partial and in-frame only. The table records 300,000 or so clones, roughly 8% of them present only once. The sequenced sample consisted of central memory CD4+ T cells from blood. The receptors stem from a woman under 30 in good health.

DNA for the CDR3: TGTGCCAGCAGTTACTCGAGTCGGGGGACCCACACTGAAGCTTTCTTT. Protein sequence: CASSYSSRGTHTEAFF. The chain joins TRBV6-5 to TRBJ1-1; the D gene is possibly TRBD1 (5 bases). V shed 0 bases and J shed 3 bases, with 14 bases lying between them. This CDR3 spans 16 amino acids. Germline lookup yields CDR1 MNHEY and CDR2 SVGAGI.

This clone has just a few counts. The chain employs TRBV28 and TRBJ2-7; 7 nucleotides align to TRBD2. CDR1 MDHEN and CDR2 SYDVKM come from the germline V gene. Trimming removed 6 bases from V and 3 bases from J; junction bases left unmatched: 5. This CDR3 has 13 residues. Written as DNA, the CDR3 is TGTGCCAGCAGGACTAGCCGGAACTACGAGCAGTACTTC. Encoded protein: CASRTSRNYEQYF.

This clone was found a few times. The chain has TRBV10-3 and TRBJ1-1; 12 bases are a match to TRBD1. The CDR3 spans 16 residues. Germline lookup yields CDR1 ENHRY and CDR2 SYGVKD. Trimming took 8 bases from V and 0 from J; bases not matched to a gene: 7. The CDR3 DNA follows: TGTGCCATCGGGGGACAGGGGGCGAAGGTGAACACTGAAGCTTTCTTT. Protein sequence: CAIGGQGAKVNTEAFF.

In this sample, this clone turned up a few times. The J gene is TRBJ2-6, the V gene TRBV28, with a weak D call TRBD1 (6 bases). The ends were cut back, 5 bases at V and 0 bases at J, with 17 bases in the middle. Looked up from germline, CDR1 is MDHEN and CDR2 is SYDVKM. CDR3 length: 18 residues. The CDR3 nucleotides read TGTGCCAGCAGTAACCCAGGGCAGGGGCTCTCTGGGGCCAACGTCCTGACTTTC. Translation: CASSNPGQGLSGANVLTF.

This clone showed up just a few times. This rearrangement joins TRBV29-1 to TRBJ1-2; a possible D gene is TRBD1 (5 bases). Trimming removed 4 bases at V and 6 bases at J, with 12 bases between. Germline lookup yields CDR1 SQVTM and CDR2 ANQGSEA. CDR3 size: 12 residues. The CDR3 region has the DNA TGCAGCGTTGTTACAGGTGACCATGGCTACACCTTC. Protein product: CSVVTGDHGYTF. Based on the CDR3 plus reference TRBV29-1 and TRBJ1-2, the full variable domain is SAVISQKPSRDICQRGTSLTIQCQVDSQVTMMFWYRQQPGQSLTLIATANQGSEATYESGFVIDKFPISRPNLTFSTLTVSNMSPEDSSIYLCSVVTGDHGYTFGSGTRLTVV.

In this sample, this clone turned up a few times. The chain joins TRBV5-1 to TRBJ1-2, with a tentative D call TRBD1 (5 bases). Looked up from germline, CDR1 is SGHRS and CDR2 is YFSETQ. Trimming stripped 7 bases from V and 3 bases from J, with 13 bases between. The CDR3 is made up of 13 amino acids. The CDR3 here is CASRDGTYYGYTF. For the CDR3, the DNA is TGCGCCAGCCGAGATGGGACCTACTATGGCTACACCTTC.

The V gene is TRBV7-8, the J gene TRBJ2-3; TRBD1 is a possible D gene (6 bases). CDR1 SGHVS and CDR2 FQNEAQ come from the germline V gene. CDR3 length: 16 residues. V was pared by 5 bases and J by 2 bases, with 17 bases between. The CDR3 reads CASSRSSQGPTDTQYF. The CDR3 nucleotides are TGTGCCAGCAGCCGATCGTCACAGGGACCCACAGATACGCAGTATTTT.

The gene calls are TRBV11-2 and TRBJ1-5; perhaps TRBD1 as D (6 bases). Germline values: CDR1 SGHAT, CDR2 FQNNGV. This CDR3 spans 14 amino acids. V shed 1 base and J shed 6 bases, with 10 bases lying between them. This CDR3 reads CASSLVAGAQPQHF. The DNA of the CDR3 is TGTGCCAGCAGCTTAGTGGCAGGGGCTCAGCCCCAGCATTTT. Full variable domain (rest looked up from reference TRBV11-2 and TRBJ1-5): EAGVAQSPRYKIIEKRQSVAFWCNPISGHATLYWYQQILGQGPKLLIQFQNNGVVDDSQLPKDRFSAERLKGVDSTLKIQPAKLEDSAVYLCASSLVAGAQPQHFGDGTRLSIL.

The chain carries TRBV5-1 and TRBJ1-1; maybe TRBD1 (5 bases). The V end was cut by 5 bases, the J end by 6 bases, with 17 bases between. This CDR3 region has 14 residues. The V gene's germline CDR1 is SGHRS and CDR2 YFSETQ. CDR3 amino acids: CASRVVGAGAEAFF. CDR3 DNA sequence: TGCGCCAGCAGGGTCGTCGGGGCTGGAGCTGAAGCTTTCTTT.